These 3 T cell receptor beta chains were sequenced from one sample in a study of sequential checkpoint blockade in melanoma. Repertoires were generated with immunoSEQ multiplex PCR, while TCRdb's copy carries only in-frame clones and drops some. This sample has around 1,400 clones, with roughly 23% found just once. This sample's treatment: randomized to nivolumab then ipilimumab (arm A) or the reverse (arm B). Sequencing used tumor tissue (inferred from file names), obtained from a patient given nivolumab and ipilimumab in sequence. The origin of the receptors is a human donor with melanoma.

There are a few counts of this clone. The rearrangement links TRBV11-3 to TRBJ1-2; 10 bases agree with TRBD1. The junction had 10 bases not matched to a gene; V was cut back by 4 bases and J by 8 bases. The V gene's germline CDR1 is SGHNT and CDR2 YENEEA. The CDR3 is 15 amino acids. CDR3 in amino acids: CASSSPDRGFRGYTF. In DNA form, the CDR3 reads TGTGCCAGCAGCTCCCCGGACAGGGGGTTTAGGGGCTACACCTTC.

The genes are TRBV6-8 and TRBJ2-1; 15 bases fit TRBD2. Germline V lookup: CDR1 MNHGY, CDR2 SAAAGT. The V segment lost 5 bases and the J segment 6 bases; nucleotides outside the gene matches: 2. The CDR3 has 15 amino acids. CDR3 sequence: CASSGLAGGPNEQFF. In DNA form, the CDR3 reads TGTGCCAGCAGTGGACTAGCGGGGGGGCCCAATGAGCAGTTCTTC.

This clone came up once. V is TRBV19 and J is TRBJ1-2; 7 bases are shared with TRBD1. Germline V gives CDR1 LNHDA, CDR2 SQIVND (reference sequence). The CDR3 sequence is 15 residues long. V shed 3 bases, J shed 8 bases, and the junction held 12 bases outside the gene matches. The CDR3 DNA reads as TGTGCCAGTAGTATGGGCCAGGGGGTAACTCTCGGCTACACCTTC. It yields the protein CASSMGQGVTLGYTF.